The 15 T cell receptor beta chains below were found in one sample sequenced in a study of T cells after yellow fever vaccination. Via MiXCR, TCRdb re-called the 5' RACE reads, giving one row per CDR3 protein. The sample holds 500,000 to 650,000 distinct CDR3 sequences, 9% to 15% seen once. Material: PBMCs, obtained on the day of the yellow fever booster vaccination. The receptors were gathered from a man aged 30 to 45 who received the YFV17D yellow fever vaccine.

This clonotype was counted a few times. The chain employs TRBV27 and TRBJ2-2; D tentatively reads TRBD1 or TRBD2 (5 bases each). Trimming cost V 5 bases and J 4 bases, with 14 bases left between them. CDR1 and CDR2 from the germline V gene are MNHEY and SMNVEV (reference sequence). The CDR3 covers 15 residues. The CDR3 reads CASSQRGASTGELFF. The CDR3 bases are TGTGCCAGCAGTCAACGGGGCGCAAGCACCGGGGAGCTGTTTTTT.

This chain connects TRBV7-6 to TRBJ2-1, with 9 bases aligning to TRBD1. The CDR3 is 15 amino acids. The J segment lost 7 bases and the V segment lost 5 bases, leaving 9 bases of the junction unmatched. Germline-derived CDR1 and CDR2 are SGHVS and FNYEAQ. As DNA, the CDR3 is TGTGCCAGCAGCGAAACCGGGACAGGGAGGAATGAGCAGTTCTTC. Translation gives CASSETGTGRNEQFF.

The V gene is TRBV10-3, the J gene TRBJ2-7, with TRBD1 as a possible D gene (6 bases). Trimming took off 10 bases at V and 3 bases at J, with 13 bases between the two ends. Germline V gene lookup returns CDR1 ENHRY and CDR2 SYGVKD. The CDR3 runs to 12 residues. This CDR3 is CATSGVLYEQYF. The CDR3 coding sequence is TGTGCCACCTCAGGGGTACTCTACGAGCAGTACTTC.

This clonotype was counted between two and nine times. The rearrangement uses TRBV10-3 and TRBJ2-1, with D possibly matching TRBD2 (6 bases). The CDR3 runs to 15 residues. The germline V gene encodes CDR1 ENHRY and CDR2 SYGVKD. V was trimmed by 2 bases and J by 6 bases, leaving 14 bases between them. CDR3: CAISERGGGSNEQFF. CDR3 DNA sequence: TGTGCCATCAGTGAGCGGGGAGGTGGCTCCAATGAGCAGTTCTTC.

The chain uses TRBV9 and TRBJ2-1; TRBD1 matches at 10 bases. The V gene end was trimmed by 4 bases and the J gene end by 4 bases; junction bases not matched to a gene: 5. Germline lookup yields CDR1 SGDLS and CDR2 YYNGEE. There are 15 residues in the CDR3. The CDR3 region is CASSKGQGRYNEQFF. Written as DNA, the CDR3 is TGTGCCAGCAGCAAGGGACAGGGGAGGTACAATGAGCAGTTCTTC.

A few counts support this clonotype. The rearrangement uses TRBV7-2 and TRBJ2-1; no reliable D call. This CDR3 is 11 amino acids long. Germline CDR1 is SGHTA and CDR2 is FQGNSA. V lost 2 bases, J lost 10 bases, and 6 bases lay in between. CDR3 residues: CASSLHEEQFF. In DNA, the CDR3 is TGTGCCAGCAGCTTACACGAGGAGCAGTTCTTC.

This clonotype has a count of ten or more. The chain employs TRBV29-1 and TRBJ1-3; D perhaps matches TRBD1 (5 bases). This CDR3 has 12 amino acids. Germline V lookup: CDR1 SQVTM, CDR2 ANQGSEA. Trimming left V 7 bases short and J 4 bases short, with 11 bases between. The CDR3 sequence is CSAGTLGNTIYF. As DNA, the CDR3 is TGCAGCGCCGGGACTCTCGGAAACACCATATATTTT. Filled out from reference TRBV29-1 and TRBJ1-3, the complete variable domain reads SAVISQKPSRDICQRGTSLTIQCQVDSQVTMMFWYRQQPGQSLTLIATANQGSEATYESGFVIDKFPISRPNLTFSTLTVSNMSPEDSSIYLCSAGTLGNTIYFGEGSWLTVV.

This clonotype has only a few counts. The chain joins TRBV2 to TRBJ2-6, with D unresolved. V was pared by 8 bases and J by 2 bases, with 7 bases between. The germline gives CDR1 SNHLY, CDR2 FYNNEI. This CDR3 contains 13 residues. CDR3 bases: TGTGCCAGCGCCTATCCTGGGGCCAACGTCCTGACTTTC. Amino acids: CASAYPGANVLTF.

This clonotype was counted many times. CDR3 nucleotides: TGTGCCAGCAGCCCTAGCGGGAGTTTGGAGACCCAGTACTTC. This codes for CASSPSGSLETQYF. This chain uses TRBV6-2 or TRBV6-3 with TRBJ2-5; TRBD2 agrees at 10 bases. Germline assignment: CDR1 MNHEY and CDR2 SVGEGT. The CDR3 is made up of 14 amino acids. The ends lost 6 bases at V and 5 bases at J; junction bases unmatched: 6.

The rearrangement links TRBV4-2 to TRBJ2-2; tentative D call: TRBD1 (6 bases). The CDR3 is made up of 17 amino acids. Germline CDR1 and CDR2: LGHNA and YNFKEQ. Trimming shortened V by 0 bases and J by 3 bases, and 14 bases separated the two germline ends. The CDR3 DNA follows: TGTGCCAGCAGCCAAGATCCCCGGGACACCTACACCGGGGAGCTGTTTTTT. This codes for CASSQDPRDTYTGELFF.

This chain joins TRBV5-1 and TRBJ2-3, with 7 nucleotides matching TRBD2. In germline, CDR1 is SGHRS, CDR2 YFSETQ. V was pared by 3 bases and J by 4 bases, with 8 bases of the junction left unmatched. The CDR3 totals 15 residues. The CDR3: CASSSGTTKADTQYF. The CDR3 DNA reads TGCGCCAGCAGCTCCGGGACTACCAAGGCAGATACGCAGTATTTT.

The chain joins TRBV7-3 to TRBJ2-7, with D perhaps matching TRBD1 (5 bases). The CDR3 contains 14 residues. V dropped 5 bases and J dropped 5 bases, with 16 bases sitting between them. The germline gives CDR1 SGHTA, CDR2 FQGTGA. The CDR3 is CASSPGSTFDEQYF. The CDR3, as DNA: TGTGCCAGCAGCCCAGGGTCTACATTCGACGAGCAGTACTTC.

The chain uses TRBV7-6 and TRBJ2-7; possibly TRBD2 for D (6 bases). CDR1 and CDR2 from the germline V gene are SGHVS and FNYEAQ. The CDR3 loop spans 15 amino acids. Trimming cost V 3 bases and J 4 bases, with 16 bases left between them. CDR3 loop: CASSFGDSGGYEQYF. CDR3 nucleotides: TGTGCCAGCAGCTTCGGTGACAGCGGAGGGTACGAGCAGTACTTC.

V usage is TRBV29-1 and J usage is TRBJ2-5, with no clear D. The CDR3 loop spans 13 amino acids. From germline, CDR1 is SQVTM and CDR2 ANQGSEA. The ends were cut back, 1 base at V and 1 base at J, with 7 bases in the middle. CDR3 residues: CSVEVNLQETQYF. In nucleotides, the CDR3 is TGCAGCGTTGAAGTAAACCTCCAAGAGACCCAGTACTTC.

This chain uses TRBV4-1 with TRBJ2-2, with TRBD1 matching over 9 bases. The CDR3 runs to 15 residues. V trimming: 4 bases; J trimming: 6 bases; junction bases outside the gene matches: 6. Germline V gives CDR1 MGHRA, CDR2 YSYEKL. The CDR3 is CASSPGTGWPGELFF. The CDR3 nucleotides read TGCGCCAGCAGCCCAGGGACAGGGTGGCCCGGGGAGCTGTTTTTT.